The 32 T cell receptor beta chains in this list originate from one sample, sequenced in a study of OX40 agonist ivuxolimab in advanced cancers. Produced via immunoSEQ multiplex PCR; TCRdb's table is partial and in-frame only. The repertoire holds around 65,000 clones, with around nine tenths as singletons. Sequencing was performed on CD4+ or CD8+ T cells sorted from blood, taken in a trial of the OX40 agonist ivuxolimab. These receptors originate from an adult with an advanced solid tumor such as melanoma, head and neck, liver or kidney cancer.

This clone was detected only once. V and J are TRBV18 and TRBJ2-5; D gene unclear. CDR3 length: 16 residues. V was pared by 3 bases and J by 1 base, with 15 bases between. Germline V lookup: CDR1 KGHSH, CDR2 LQKENI. The CDR3 here is CASSPRTDPLQETQYF. The CDR3 nucleotides read TGTGCCAGCTCACCCAGGACGGACCCCCTCCAAGAGACCCAGTACTTC.

Here the CDR3 DNA reads TGTGCCAGCAGGAAGACTAGCGGGAGAAATGAGCAGTTCTTC. Translation: CASRKTSGRNEQFF. V is TRBV27 and J is TRBJ2-1; 12 positions agree with TRBD2. The germline V gene has CDR1 MNHEY and CDR2 SMNVEV (reference sequence). The CDR3 contains 14 residues. V gave up 6 bases and J gave up 7 bases; unmatched junction bases: 4.

This chain joins TRBV19 and TRBJ2-6; 11 bases map to TRBD1. The V gene end was trimmed by 5 bases and the J gene end by 5 bases; junction bases not matched to a gene: 17. Germline V gene lookup returns CDR1 LNHDA and CDR2 SQIVND (reference sequence). The CDR3 loop spans 20 amino acids. The CDR3 region is CASSQRGEGQGGLWANVLTF. In DNA form, the CDR3 reads TGTGCCAGTAGTCAACGAGGCGAGGGACAGGGGGGGCTCTGGGCCAACGTCCTGACTTTC.

The chain couples TRBV4-3 to TRBJ2-7, with 8 bases that match TRBD1. Germline assignment: CDR1 LGHNA and CDR2 YSLEER. The trim removed 1 base at V and 3 bases at J, leaving 5 bases unmatched. CDR3 length equals 15 residues. The CDR3 sequence: CASSQGPTGDYEQYF. The CDR3 DNA is TGCGCCAGCAGCCAAGGTCCGACAGGGGACTACGAGCAGTACTTC.

J is TRBJ1-5 and V is TRBV6-5; tentative D call: TRBD1 (6 bases). V lost 2 bases and J lost 5, with 13 bases in between. The germline gives CDR1 MNHEY, CDR2 SVGAGI. The CDR3 has 15 amino acids. The CDR3 loop is CASSYGPGGDQPQHF. CDR3 bases: TGTGCCAGCAGTTACGGACCGGGGGGCGATCAGCCCCAGCATTTT.

The chain links TRBV10-3 to TRBJ2-7, with 8 bases matching TRBD2. Looked up from germline, CDR1 is ENHRY and CDR2 is SYGVKD. The CDR3 is 15 residues long. V gave up 0 bases and J gave up 3 bases; unmatched junction bases: 4. CDR3 in DNA: TGTGCCATCAGTGAGTCAGCCAGCGGGAGCTACGAGCAGTACTTC. Translating gives CAISESASGSYEQYF.

The chain links TRBV27 to TRBJ1-5; D gene uncertain. Germline CDR1 is MNHEY and CDR2 is SMNVEV (reference sequence). Trimming pared 6 bases from V and 0 bases from J, leaving 12 bases between. The CDR3 runs to 15 residues. The chain's CDR3 is CASSAGSYSNQPQHF. Written as DNA, the CDR3 is TGTGCCAGCAGCGCAGGCAGTTATAGCAATCAGCCCCAGCATTTT.

This chain joins TRBV6-5 and TRBJ2-5; tentative D call: TRBD2 (7 bases). CDR3 length: 14 amino acids. The V gene's germline CDR1 is MNHEY and CDR2 SVGAGI. The V and J ends lost 6 bases and 9 bases respectively, with 20 bases between them. The DNA for the CDR3 is TGTGCCAGCAGCGACGACGAAGGGGGGGATGCCCAGTACTTC. This gives the protein CASSDDEGGDAQYF.

The CDR3 protein is CASSFLSRNRECQPQHF. In nucleotides, the CDR3 is TGCGCCAGCAGCTTTCTTTCCAGGAACAGGGAATGTCAGCCCCAGCATTTT. The chain joins TRBV5-1 to TRBJ1-5; TRBD1 might be the D (6 bases). V gave up 2 bases and J gave up 6 bases, with 21 bases separating them. This CDR3 is built from 17 residues. In germline, CDR1 is SGHRS, CDR2 YFSETQ.

This sequence joins TRBV6-5 and TRBJ1-5, with 7 nucleotides matching TRBD1. With 0 bases clipped from V and 4 bases from J, the junction kept 0 bases outside the gene matches. The CDR3 runs 14 residues. The germline V gene has CDR1 MNHEY and CDR2 SVGAGI. CDR3 bases: TGTGCCAGCAGTTACTCACAGGGGAATCAGCCCCAGCATTTT. Its translation: CASSYSQGNQPQHF.

This clone was counted once. The chain is built from TRBV19 and TRBJ2-2; TRBD1 matches at 9 bases. Per germline, CDR1 LNHDA and CDR2 SQIVND (reference sequence). This CDR3 has 17 amino acids. V was clipped by 11 bases and J by 15 bases; unmatched bases: 28. The CDR3 loop is CASNDRGRRGAAGRVFF. CDR3 nucleotides: TGTGCCTCCAACGACAGGGGGAGGCGGGGAGCCGCAGGGCGGGTGTTTTTT.

The gene calls are TRBV6-1 and TRBJ2-2, with D unresolved. V gave up 2 bases and J gave up 3 bases, with 4 bases separating them. Germline V CDR1 and CDR2: MNHNS, SASEGT. This CDR3 contains 13 residues. DNA for the CDR3: TGTGCCAGCAGTGAACAGGACACCGGGGAGCTGTTTTTT. Translated: CASSEQDTGELFF.

The chain links TRBV28 to TRBJ2-5; 11 bases fit TRBD2. J was trimmed by 5 bases and V by 5 bases; bases with no gene match: 13. The CDR3 is made up of 17 amino acids. The V gene's germline CDR1 is MDHEN and CDR2 SYDVKM. CDR3 sequence: CASSPSSSGRPWETQYF. CDR3 in DNA: TGTGCCAGCAGTCCCTCTTCTAGCGGGAGGCCGTGGGAGACCCAGTACTTC.

This clone has just one count. The DNA of the CDR3 is TGTGCCAGCAGCGAGGGACTTTCCTCCTACGAGCAGTACTTC. It encodes CASSEGLSSYEQYF. The genes are TRBV9 and TRBJ2-7; TRBD2 is a possible D gene (6 bases). Germline loops: CDR1 SGDLS, CDR2 YYNGEE. V lost 3 bases, J lost 0 bases, and 10 bases lay in between. This CDR3 spans 14 amino acids.

This chain joins TRBV7-2 and TRBJ1-5; no reliable D call. V was cut by 2 bases and J by 3 bases, with 14 bases left in between. Germline loops: CDR1 SGHTA, CDR2 FQGNSA. The CDR3 runs 16 residues. The CDR3 protein is CASSLRFSLSNQPQHF. CDR3 nucleotides: TGTGCCAGCAGCTTAAGATTTAGTTTGTCCAATCAGCCCCAGCATTTT.

The genes are TRBV5-8 and TRBJ2-7; 8 bases map to TRBD1. Looked up from germline, CDR1 is SGHTS and CDR2 is YDEGEE. V lost 0 bases, J lost 5 bases, and 10 bases stayed unmatched. The CDR3 consists of 16 residues. CDR3 nucleotide sequence: TGTGCCAGCAGCTTGGGACAGGGGAACTATCGCCACGAGCAGTACTTC. Residues: CASSLGQGNYRHEQYF.

The chain uses TRBV15 and TRBJ1-5, with 7 bases that match TRBD1. With 1 base clipped from V and 9 bases from J, the junction kept 6 bases outside the gene matches. This CDR3 is 14 amino acids long. The germline V gene encodes CDR1 LNHNV and CDR2 YYDKDF (reference sequence). The CDR3 spells CATSRGTGVGPQHF. In DNA, the CDR3 is TGTGCCACCAGCAGAGGGACAGGTGTCGGGCCCCAGCATTTT.

The chain joins TRBV7-9 to TRBJ1-1; D unclear. V gave up 5 bases and J gave up 1 base, with 8 bases separating them. CDR1 is SEHNR, CDR2 FQNEAQ, per germline (reference sequence). This CDR3 is 13 amino acids long. CDR3 DNA sequence: TGTGCCAGCAGCGGCGCGAGGAACACTGAAGCTTTCTTT. Translation gives CASSGARNTEAFF.

V gene TRBV27 combines with J gene TRBJ2-7; TRBD1 agrees at 8 bases. The CDR3 is 13 amino acids. The germline V gene has CDR1 MNHEY and CDR2 SMNVEV (reference sequence). V lost 4 bases, J lost 3 bases, and 2 bases stayed unmatched. CDR3 nucleotide sequence: TGTGCCAGCAGTTCTACAGGGGGCTACGAGCAGTACTTC. Amino acids: CASSSTGGYEQYF.

The CDR3 sequence is CASSLAGGSGNEQFF. The CDR3 DNA follows: TGTGCCAGCAGCTTAGCTGGAGGGTCTGGCAATGAGCAGTTCTTC. The chain has TRBV11-2 and TRBJ2-1; D might be TRBD2 (6 bases). This CDR3 region has 15 residues. V was cut by 1 base and J by 6 bases, with 13 bases left in between. CDR1 and CDR2 (germline): SGHAT, FQNNGV. The whole variable domain, remainder taken from reference TRBV11-2 and TRBJ2-1, is EAGVAQSPRYKIIEKRQSVAFWCNPISGHATLYWYQQILGQGPKLLIQFQNNGVVDDSQLPKDRFSAERLKGVDSTLKIQPAKLEDSAVYLCASSLAGGSGNEQFFGPGTRLTVL.

The chain has TRBV7-8 and TRBJ2-7, with TRBD1 identical over 9 bases. CDR1 and CDR2 from the germline V gene are SGHVS and FQNEAQ. V lost 2 bases to trimming and J lost 5 bases; unmatched junction nucleotides: 4. This CDR3 comprises 14 residues. CDR3 in amino acids: CASSLSGQGNEQYF. The DNA of the CDR3 is TGTGCCAGCAGCTTATCGGGACAGGGTAACGAGCAGTACTTC.

CDR3 coding DNA: TGTGCCAGCAGCGCTCCCATCGACGGGGCCAACGTCCTGACTTTC. Encoded protein: CASSAPIDGANVLTF. The chain joins TRBV9 to TRBJ2-6; D uncertain. Germline V gene data show CDR1 as SGDLS and CDR2 as YYNGEE. The V and J ends lost 3 bases and 4 bases respectively, with 11 bases between them. The CDR3 covers 15 residues.

V is TRBV5-1 and J is TRBJ2-1; possibly TRBD2 for D (6 bases). Germline V CDR1 and CDR2: SGHRS, YFSETQ. Trimming stripped 7 bases from V and 14 bases from J, with 19 bases between. The CDR3 totals 12 residues. This CDR3 reads CASRPGTGEEFF. The CDR3 DNA follows: TGCGCCAGCCGCCCGGGGACGGGAGAGGAGTTCTTC.

In this sample, this clone turned up once. The chain links TRBV5-6 to TRBJ2-7; D not certain. The V and J ends lost 3 bases and 0 bases respectively, with 7 bases between them. This CDR3 region has 13 residues. Germline CDR1 and CDR2: SGHDT and YYEEEE. The CDR3 reads CASSSGFSYEQYF. CDR3 coding DNA: TGTGCCAGCAGCTCAGGTTTCTCCTACGAGCAGTACTTC.

V and J are TRBV6-6 and TRBJ2-1; 10 bases fit TRBD2. After removal of 9 bases from V and 7 bases from J, the junction contained 3 bases not matched to a gene. The CDR3 contains 12 residues. The V gene's germline CDR1 is MNHNY and CDR2 SVGAGI (reference sequence). The CDR3 reads CASGLAVNEQFF. CDR3 sequence (DNA): TGTGCCAGTGGACTAGCGGTTAATGAGCAGTTCTTC.

The chain employs TRBV4-3 and TRBJ2-2, with D unclear. The CDR3 loop spans 14 amino acids. The V end lost 1 base, the J end lost 2 bases, and 5 bases lay between the germline ends. CDR1 is LGHNA, CDR2 YSLEER, per germline. CDR3 sequence: CASSQGHNTGELFF. The CDR3 DNA reads as TGCGCCAGCAGCCAAGGTCATAACACCGGGGAGCTGTTTTTT.

The genes are TRBV27 and TRBJ1-2; D is perhaps TRBD1 (6 bases). The V end lost 1 base, the J end lost 6 bases, and 15 bases lay between the germline ends. This CDR3 has 15 amino acids. Germline V gene lookup returns CDR1 MNHEY and CDR2 SMNVEV (reference sequence). The CDR3 nucleotides are TGTGCCAGCAGTTTATTGTCGAGGGGGGTAAATGGCTACACCTTC. Its protein is CASSLLSRGVNGYTF.

The V and J genes are TRBV5-6 and TRBJ2-7; 7 nucleotides match TRBD1. The CDR3 totals 14 residues. Germline values: CDR1 SGHDT, CDR2 YYEEEE. The trim removed 3 bases at V and 2 bases at J, leaving 5 bases unmatched. CDR3 sequence reads: CASSWDRSPYEQYF. The CDR3 coding sequence is TGTGCCAGCAGCTGGGACAGATCTCCCTACGAGCAGTACTTC.

The CDR3 region is CATSQAGIVDTQYF. As DNA, the CDR3 is TGTGCCACCAGCCAAGCGGGAATTGTGGATACGCAGTATTTT. The chain couples TRBV15 to TRBJ2-3, with TRBD2 identical over 7 bases. Germline values: CDR1 LNHNV, CDR2 YYDKDF (reference sequence). The CDR3 extends over 14 amino acids. J lost 6 bases, V lost 5 bases, and 8 bases had no gene match.

This chain uses TRBV21-1 with TRBJ2-5; TRBD2, as called in the table, went unchecked against the DNA. TRBJ2-7 explains the end of the DNA better; the J call may be wrong. TRBV21-1 is a listed pseudogene. This CDR3 spans 14 amino acids. The CDR3 protein is CASSIRPDYYEQYF. CDR3 sequence (DNA): TGTGCCAGCAGCATTAGACCGGACTATTACGAGCAGTACTTC.

V usage is TRBV11-2 and J usage is TRBJ2-7, with D perhaps matching TRBD1 (6 bases). This CDR3 comprises 14 residues. Germline assignment: CDR1 SGHAT and CDR2 FQNNGV. Trimming took off 3 bases at V and 0 bases at J, with 9 bases between the two ends. The CDR3 coding sequence is TGTGCCAGCAGCTTTGGGGGCTACTCCTACGAGCAGTACTTC. As protein: CASSFGGYSYEQYF.

The chain couples TRBV5-1 to TRBJ2-1, with no clear D. The CDR3 spans 14 residues. The V gene lost 3 bases and the J gene lost 0 bases, with 7 bases spanning the gap. Germline loops: CDR1 SGHRS, CDR2 YFSETQ. The CDR3 protein is CASSSDLSYNEQFF. CDR3 DNA sequence: TGCGCCAGCAGCTCGGACCTCTCCTACAATGAGCAGTTCTTC.